Presented here are 2 T cell receptor beta chains from one specimen sequenced in a study of blood T cell repertoires in COVID-19 (dated by TCRdb to the early 2020s). Library generation was performed with the immunoSEQ multiplex PCR assay. In TCRdb, the immuneACCESS table is reduced to in-frame sequences with V and J assigned. These tables do not hold every clone; where another copy was compared, an unresolved V gene accounts for under half, and the others remain unexplained. This sample has a few hundred thousand clones in its table, and approximately 87% of those were observed once. The ten largest clones take up roughly 5.8% of the sample. Sequencing was done on a sample of peripheral blood. Source of these receptors: a man between 60 and 75 years old with acute or convalescent COVID-19.

The table lists this clone with a count of one. The CDR3 nucleotides are TGTGCCAGCAGTTCGACTAGCGTGAGAGATACGCAGTATTTT. It codes for CASSSTSVRDTQYF. V and J are TRBV6-5 and TRBJ2-3; 8 bases are a match to TRBD2. The CDR3 extends over 14 amino acids. The germline V gene encodes CDR1 MNHEY and CDR2 SVGAGI. V shed 4 bases and J 5 bases; nucleotides not matched to a gene: 5.

This clone was recorded only once. The chain combines TRBV5-1 with TRBJ1-1; D gene uncertain. Germline CDR1 and CDR2: SGHRS and YFSETQ. The CDR3 is made up of 14 amino acids. V lost 6 bases to trimming and J lost 7 bases, with 19 bases between them. This CDR3 is CASNVGSLTDEAFF. Written as DNA, the CDR3 is TGCGCCAGCAACGTCGGTTCCTTAACTGATGAAGCTTTCTTT.